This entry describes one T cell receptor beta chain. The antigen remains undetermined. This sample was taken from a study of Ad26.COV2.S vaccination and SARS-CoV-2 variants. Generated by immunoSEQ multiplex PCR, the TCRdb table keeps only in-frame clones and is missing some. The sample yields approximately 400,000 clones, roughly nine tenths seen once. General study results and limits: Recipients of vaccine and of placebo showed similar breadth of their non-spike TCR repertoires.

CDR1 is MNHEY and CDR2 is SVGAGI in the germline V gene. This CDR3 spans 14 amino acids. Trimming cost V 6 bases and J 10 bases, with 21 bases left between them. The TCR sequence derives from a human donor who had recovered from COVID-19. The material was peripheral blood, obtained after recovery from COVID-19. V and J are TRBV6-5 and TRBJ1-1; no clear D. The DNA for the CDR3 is TGTGCCAGCAGCCCACCCACGGGTCGCCAGTCAGCTTTCTTT. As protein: CASSPPTGRQSAFF.